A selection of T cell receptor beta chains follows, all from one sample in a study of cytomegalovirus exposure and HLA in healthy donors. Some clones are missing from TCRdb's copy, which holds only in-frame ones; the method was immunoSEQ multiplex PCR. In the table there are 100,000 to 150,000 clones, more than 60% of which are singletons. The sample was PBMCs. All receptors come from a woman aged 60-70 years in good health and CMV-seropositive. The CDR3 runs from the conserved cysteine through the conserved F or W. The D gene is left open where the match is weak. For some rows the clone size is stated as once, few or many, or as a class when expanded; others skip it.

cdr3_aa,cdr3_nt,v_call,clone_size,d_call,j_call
CASRDTGYGYGYTF,TGTGCCAGCAGGGACACAGGCTACGGATATGGCTACACCTTC,TRBV6-1,-,-,TRBJ1-2
CASSLNTVYSSEQYF,TGTGCCAGCAGCTTAAACACAGTATATTCCTCCGAGCAGTACTTC,TRBV7-2,-,-,TRBJ2-7
CAISEPGGNTEAFF,TGTGCCATCAGTGAACCGGGTGGGAACACTGAAGCTTTCTTT,TRBV10-3,few,-,TRBJ1-1
CASSPQDSTGELFF,TGTGCCAGCTCACCACAAGACAGCACCGGGGAGCTGTTTTTT,TRBV18,-,-,TRBJ2-2
CASSQKSTGGQPQHF,TGTGCCAGCAGCCAAAAGTCTACAGGGGGTCAGCCCCAGCATTTT,TRBV4-2,-,TRBD1,TRBJ1-5
CASSIHSQGYEQYF,TGTGCCAGCAGCATCCACTCACAGGGGTACGAGCAGTACTTC,TRBV7-3,-,TRBD1,TRBJ2-7
CASSQDAQGRYGYTF,TGCGCCAGCAGCCAAGATGCACAGGGGCGATATGGCTACACCTTC,TRBV4-1,-,TRBD1,TRBJ1-2
CASSEGTGANYGYTF,TGTGCCAGCAGTGAAGGGACAGGGGCCAACTATGGCTACACCTTC,TRBV6-1,-,TRBD1,TRBJ1-2
CASSLLYNEQFF,TGTGCCAGCAGCTTACTTTACAATGAGCAGTTCTTC,TRBV7-2,few,-,TRBJ2-1
CASSEWGPETQYF,TGTGCCAGCAGTGAATGGGGGCCGGAGACCCAGTACTTC,TRBV6-1,-,-,TRBJ2-5
CASSTGLAEKETQYF,TGTGCCAGCAGCACCGGACTAGCGGAGAAAGAGACCCAGTACTTC,TRBV7-2,-,TRBD2,TRBJ2-5
CASSLNGQGLTDTQYF,TGTGCCAGCAGCTTAAACGGACAGGGCCTCACAGATACGCAGTATTTT,TRBV7-6,-,TRBD1,TRBJ2-3
CASSLSGGNTEAFF,TGCGCCAGCAGCTTGAGCGGGGGGAACACTGAAGCTTTCTTT,TRBV5-1,few,-,TRBJ1-1
CASSPGGTDTQYF,TGTGCCAGCAGCCCGGGGGGCACAGATACGCAGTATTTT,TRBV7-2,-,-,TRBJ2-3
CASSFIGTDTQYF,TGTGCCAGCAGCTTTATTGGCACAGATACGCAGTATTTT,TRBV5-8,once,-,TRBJ2-3
CASAGTGVDEQYF,TGTGCCAGCGCCGGGACAGGGGTGGACGAGCAGTACTTC,TRBV9,once,TRBD1,TRBJ2-7
CASSLGPSPSSYEQYF,TGTGCCAGCAGCTTAGGTCCGAGTCCGAGCTCCTACGAGCAGTACTTC,TRBV7-2,-,-,TRBJ2-7
CASSGRTNTDTQYF,TGTGCCAGCAGCGGGAGGACGAACACAGATACGCAGTATTTT,TRBV2,-,TRBD2,TRBJ2-3
CSVEGQGLNEQYF,TGCAGCGTTGAGGGACAGGGGTTGAACGAGCAGTACTTC,TRBV29-1,-,TRBD1,TRBJ2-7
CASSQGQGLGYGYTF,TGCGCCAGCAGCCAAGGACAGGGGTTAGGGTATGGCTACACCTTC,TRBV4-1,-,TRBD1,TRBJ1-2
CATSRARGDTQYF,TGTGCCACCAGCAGAGCCCGAGGTGATACGCAGTATTTT,TRBV15,-,-,TRBJ2-3
CASSLFSGRASETQYF,TGTGCCAGCAGCTTGTTCAGTGGGAGGGCCTCGGAGACCCAGTACTTC,TRBV5-4,-,TRBD2,TRBJ2-5
CASSTPDKNTEAFF,TGTGCCAGCAGTACCCCTGACAAGAACACTGAAGCTTTCTTT,TRBV6-6,-,-,TRBJ1-1
CASSVDLDRGDTQYF,TGTGCCAGCAGCGTAGACCTTGACAGGGGGGATACGCAGTATTTT,TRBV9,-,TRBD1,TRBJ2-3
CASSVGATYTF,TGTGCCAGCAGCGTAGGGGCTACCTACACCTTC,TRBV9,-,-,TRBJ1-2
CASSLAPLAAPLSGEQYF,TGTGCCAGCAGCTTAGCCCCACTAGCGGCCCCCCTAAGTGGGGAGCAGTACTTC,TRBV7-6,-,TRBD2,TRBJ2-7
CASSYIPAFF,TGTGCCAGCAGTTACATTCCGGCTTTCTTT,TRBV6-6,-,-,TRBJ1-1
CASSFTGSREKAFF,TGTGCCAGCAGCTTTACAGGGTCGAGGGAGAAAGCTTTCTTT,TRBV13,few,-,TRBJ1-1
CASSQGELFETQYF,TGTGCCAGCAGCCAAGGAGAACTGTTTGAGACCCAGTACTTC,TRBV4-2,once,-,TRBJ2-5
CASSPDRNYGYTF,TGTGCCAGCAGTCCCGACAGAAACTATGGCTACACCTTC,TRBV7-3,-,-,TRBJ1-2
CASSQDPASGGAGYNEQFF,TGCGCCAGCAGCCAAGATCCGGCTAGCGGGGGGGCCGGGTACAATGAGCAGTTCTTC,TRBV4-3,-,TRBD2,TRBJ2-1
CSVARLAGNNEQYF,TGCAGCGTTGCGCGACTAGCGGGGAATAACGAGCAGTACTTC,TRBV29-1,-,TRBD2,TRBJ2-7
CATLTGREKLFF,TGTGCCACTCTGACAGGGCGAGAAAAACTGTTTTTT,TRBV28,-,TRBD1,TRBJ1-4